Listed here are 17 T cell receptor beta chains from one sample, sequenced in a study of T cell responses to AZD1222 COVID-19 vaccine. Produced via immunoSEQ multiplex PCR; TCRdb's table is partial and in-frame only. The table lists approximately 140,000 clones, about 92% of them singletons. This specimen consisted of peripheral blood, obtained on day 0 of MenACWY control vaccination. Receptors were obtained from an adult in good health.

The chain uses TRBV15 and TRBJ1-2, with D unclear. This CDR3 is 12 amino acids long. Germline assignment: CDR1 LNHNV and CDR2 YYDKDF (reference sequence). V was pared by 6 bases and J by 2 bases, with 7 bases between. In DNA, the CDR3 is TGTGCCACCAGGGCGGGGAACTATGGCTACACCTTC. Residues: CATRAGNYGYTF.

This chain joins TRBV4-1 and TRBJ1-2; D perhaps matches TRBD1 (5 bases). CDR1 MGHRA and CDR2 YSYEKL come from the germline V gene. The V gene lost 3 bases and the J gene lost 4 bases, with 9 bases spanning the gap. The CDR3 extends over 13 amino acids. CDR3 amino acids: CASSHGGGYGYTF. CDR3 coding DNA: TGCGCCAGCAGCCATGGTGGGGGCTATGGCTACACCTTC.

This clone was recorded once. The V and J genes are TRBV24-1 and TRBJ2-1; 7 bases are a match to TRBD2. CDR1 and CDR2 (germline): KGHDR, SFDVKD. V dropped 3 bases and J dropped 8; count of bases not matched to a gene: 3. This CDR3 is 13 amino acids long. The CDR3 nucleotides read TGTGCCACCAGTGATCGGGGGAGGGATGAGCAGTTCTTC. Protein product: CATSDRGRDEQFF.

Only a few counts were recorded for this clone. The CDR3 here is CASSLAAGSYEQYF. The CDR3 DNA reads as TGTGCCAGCAGCTTAGCGGCAGGGAGCTACGAGCAGTACTTC. V is TRBV7-6 and J is TRBJ2-7; D assignment may be TRBD1 or TRBD2 (5 bases each). The V end was cut by 0 bases, the J end by 3 bases, with 9 bases between. The germline V gene encodes CDR1 SGHVS and CDR2 FNYEAQ. The CDR3 runs 14 residues.

The rearrangement uses TRBV10-3 and TRBJ1-1; D call uncertain. V lost 3 bases, J lost 1 base, and 6 bases lay in between. Germline assignment: CDR1 ENHRY and CDR2 SYGVKD. This CDR3 region has 13 residues. CDR3 coding DNA: TGTGCCATCAGTGATCAGCGGAACACTGAAGCTTTCTTT. It encodes CAISDQRNTEAFF.

CDR3 amino acids: CASSFEGDQPQHF. For the CDR3, the DNA is TGTGCCAGCAGCTTCGAAGGGGATCAGCCCCAGCATTTT. V usage is TRBV7-9 and J usage is TRBJ1-5; tentatively, D is TRBD1 (5 bases). The germline V gene has CDR1 SEHNR and CDR2 FQNEAQ (reference sequence). The V end was cut by 3 bases, the J end by 5 bases, with 8 bases between. This CDR3 is built from 13 residues.

This sequence joins TRBV5-1 and TRBJ2-5, with 9 bases aligning to TRBD2. Per germline, CDR1 SGHRS and CDR2 YFSETQ. The V segment lost 0 bases and the J segment 5 bases; nucleotides outside the gene matches: 14. The CDR3 has 18 amino acids. The CDR3 bases are TGCGCCAGCAGCTTGGCCGTGGCTAGCGGGATAAGTGTGGAGACCCAGTACTTC. Encoded protein: CASSLAVASGISVETQYF.

This rearrangement joins TRBV5-6 to TRBJ2-7; no definite D call. Germline loops: CDR1 SGHDT, CDR2 YYEEEE. The CDR3 is 15 residues long. Trimming cost V 1 base and J 2 bases, with 13 bases left between them. The CDR3 DNA reads TGTGCCAGCAGCTTGAGCTTTTCGCCCACCTACGAGCAGTACTTC. Translated: CASSLSFSPTYEQYF.

This chain uses TRBV6-5 with TRBJ1-2; a possible D gene is TRBD1 (5 bases). The CDR3 consists of 14 residues. V dropped 7 bases and J dropped 2 bases, with 14 bases sitting between them. Germline assignment: CDR1 MNHEY and CDR2 SVGAGI. The chain's CDR3 is CASTKGQTNYGYTF. The CDR3 DNA follows: TGTGCCAGCACCAAGGGGCAGACCAACTATGGCTACACCTTC.

V gene TRBV5-1 combines with J gene TRBJ2-1; 7 nucleotides agree with TRBD1. Germline V gene lookup returns CDR1 SGHRS and CDR2 YFSETQ. The length of the CDR3 is 13 residues. The V and J ends lost 4 bases and 8 bases, in that order; junction bases with no gene match: 6. CDR3 DNA sequence: TGCGCCAGCAGCGAGGGACAGAGGGATGAGCAGTTCTTC. Protein: CASSEGQRDEQFF.

V and J are TRBV4-3 and TRBJ2-1; weak D call: TRBD2 (6 bases). Deletions cut 5 bases from V and 0 bases from J, with 11 bases between. Per germline, CDR1 LGHNA and CDR2 YSLEER. There are 15 residues in the CDR3. The CDR3 loop is CASSSRLDSYNEQFF. Here the CDR3 DNA reads TGCGCCAGCAGCTCGAGACTAGACTCCTACAATGAGCAGTTCTTC.

This chain connects TRBV30 to TRBJ1-2; tentative D call: TRBD1 (6 bases). CDR3 length: 15 amino acids. V was trimmed by 1 base and J by 4 bases, leaving 16 bases between them. Germline lookup yields CDR1 GTSNPN and CDR2 SVGIG (reference sequence). CDR3 sequence reads: CAWSDRARGGYGYTF. The CDR3 DNA follows: TGTGCCTGGAGTGATAGAGCCAGGGGTGGCTATGGCTACACCTTC.

The V call is TRBV5-4, the J call TRBJ1-6, with no clear D. The CDR3 has 20 residues. Germline CDR1 and CDR2: SGHNT and YYREEE (reference sequence). Trimming cost V 4 bases and J 1 base, with 24 bases left between them. The CDR3 DNA follows: TGTGCCAGCAGCCGAAGTCAGGTGGATTGGAGTGGATCCTATAATTCACCCCTCCACTTT. This gives the protein CASSRSQVDWSGSYNSPLHF.

The chain carries TRBV29-1 and TRBJ1-2; 8 nucleotides agree with TRBD1. The CDR3 contains 11 residues. CDR1 is SQVTM and CDR2 is ANQGSEA in the germline V gene. The V and J ends lost 4 bases and 8 bases, in that order; junction bases with no gene match: 3. CDR3 nucleotide sequence: TGCAGCGTTGGGGGGACAGGAGGCTACACCTTC. Residues: CSVGGTGGYTF.

On this clone: Sequence at one end of the junction differs from germline and may be a read error. The rearrangement links TRBV3-1 (or the pseudogene TRBV3-2) to TRBJ2-5; the match to TRBD2 covers 9 bases. This CDR3 is built from 15 residues. The germline V gene has CDR1 LGHDT and CDR2 YNNKEL (reference sequence). The CDR3 DNA sequence: TGTGCCAGCAGCCAAGATCCTTTAGCGGGGAGCGGGGGGAACTTC. It is translated as CASSQDPLAGSGGNF.

The genes are TRBV7-2 and TRBJ2-1; perhaps D is TRBD1 or TRBD2 (6 bases each). Germline CDR1 reads SGHTA; CDR2 reads FQGNSA. The V gene lost 1 base and the J gene lost 2 bases, with 9 bases spanning the gap. This CDR3 has 15 amino acids. CDR3 coding DNA: TGTGCCAGCAGCTTAGAGGGGGGACCCTACAATGAGCAGTTCTTC. This gives the protein CASSLEGGPYNEQFF.

The chain couples TRBV6-2 or TRBV6-3 to TRBJ1-5; D is undetermined. Trimming stripped 4 bases from V and 0 bases from J, with 16 bases between. The V gene's germline CDR1 is MNHEY and CDR2 SVGEGT. CDR3 length equals 17 residues. The CDR3 loop reads CASSLLRAPYSNQPQHF. For the CDR3, the DNA is TGTGCCAGCAGTTTACTCCGGGCCCCCTATAGCAATCAGCCCCAGCATTTT.